The sequence of this T cell receptor (beta chain) was determined in a study of molecular identifiers for immune sequencing clone quantification. For the study at large: For replicates, RNA isolated from roughly 21,000 or 96,000 naive CD8 cells was divided into five portions, of which four were sequenced.

TCRdb processed the PCR reads anew with MiXCR; each CDR3 protein has one entry. The top ten clones hold around 0.76% of a sample with more than 450,000 distinct CDR3 sequences, around 23% of them seen once. This clonotype has at least ten counts. Libraries of naive CD8 cells were prepared from 20,000 to 1,000,000 sorted cells using 10%, 30% or 50% RNA. As CD8+CD4-CCR7+CD45RA+ cells, naive CD8 T cells were sorted. The germline CDR1 and CDR2 sequences are SGDLS and YYNGEE. V was clipped by 4 bases and J by 9 bases, with 15 bases between them. The CDR3 covers 13 residues. Input material: naive CD8+ T cells from blood, with Jurkat cell RNA spiked in. Indicated subset: FACS-sorted CD8+CD4-CCR7+CD45RA+ naive T cells. This rearrangement joins TRBV9 to TRBJ2-3, with D unclear. The sequence came from a human donor in good health. Some libraries in this study had Jurkat cell RNA spiked in. CDR3: CASSPRFPSTQYF. The CDR3, as DNA: TGTGCCAGCAGCCCCCGGTTCCCCTCGACGCAGTATTTT.